The present TCR beta chain was sequenced within a study of beta chain features in type 1 diabetes. Whole-study context: All samples yielded roughly 100,000,000 examined sorted cells. Regarding the study as a whole: Naive, central memory and Treg TCRB repertoires appeared more alike in patients than in healthy donors.

Trimming at V came to 4 bases and at J to 1 base, leaving 3 bases not matched to a gene. In germline, CDR1 is SGHRS, CDR2 YFSETQ. The length of the CDR3 is 14 residues. About this clone itself: The antigen is not known.

The isolated RNA, all of it, was reverse transcribed, so expressed TCRB transcripts were what got sequenced. Sequenced by immunoSEQ multiplex PCR; TCRdb stores in-frame clones only, minus some. The sample holds 810,000 or so clones, around a sixth seen once. Sample: naive CD4+ T cells from blood. V and J are TRBV5-1 and TRBJ1-1; 8 nucleotides line up with TRBD1. The receptor comes from a woman aged 18 to 35 in good health. CDR3 nucleotide sequence: TGCGCCAGCAGCCCCGGACAGGGGAACACTGAAGCTTTCTTT. Residues: CASSPGQGNTEAFF.